This TCR beta chain was recovered during a study of cytomegalovirus exposure and HLA in healthy donors. CDR1 is LGHNA, CDR2 YSLEER, per germline. Trimming took 3 bases from V and 2 from J, leaving 10 bases between them. CDR3 length equals 14 residues. Researchers ran the PCR with 60 Vbeta and 13 Jbeta primers. TCRdb's table, derived via immunoSEQ multiplex PCR, lists solely in-frame clones and lacks some. This table has under 150,000 clones, about 84% appearing once. The TCR comes from a boy younger than 18 in good health and CMV-seronegative. The sample consisted of PBMCs. The chain is built from TRBV4-3 and TRBJ2-5, with D maybe TRBD2 (5 bases). The CDR3 nucleotides are TGCGCCAGCAGCCAGACCGGAGGACAAGAGACCCAGTACTTC. This codes for CASSQTGGQETQYF.